This passage covers 30 T cell receptor beta chains from one sample sequenced in a study of T-cell reconstitution after alpha-beta-depleted transplantation in children. Unique molecular identifiers were used to barcode this TCRbeta library. TCRdb processed the PCR reads anew with MiXCR; each CDR3 protein has one entry. This sample has 250,000 to 400,000 distinct CDR3 sequences, with 20% to 30% found just once. Sequences were derived from PBMCs, mostly from graft donor cells, sampled 180 days after TCRalphabeta/CD19-depleted stem cell transplant. These TCRs come from a male patient between 5 and 17 years old who had a stem cell transplant for acute lymphoblastic leukemia, so the T cells may come from the graft donor.

J is TRBJ2-7 and V is TRBV20-1; D may be TRBD1 (6 bases). Trimming cost V 6 bases and J 4 bases, with 19 bases left between them. Looked up from germline, CDR1 is DFQATT and CDR2 is SNEGSKA (reference sequence). The CDR3 runs to 14 residues. The chain's CDR3 is CSAQRGRGHYEQYF. CDR3 DNA sequence: TGCAGTGCCCAAAGGGGGAGAGGGCATTACGAGCAGTACTTC.

This chain joins TRBV11-2 and TRBJ2-7, with TRBD2 matching over 14 bases. The germline V gene encodes CDR1 SGHAT and CDR2 FQNNGV. Trimming at V came to 0 bases and at J to 10 bases, leaving 14 bases not matched to a gene. The CDR3 is 18 residues long. For the CDR3, the DNA is TGTGCCAGCAGCTTAGAGTGGGGGCGCCTGGGACTAGCGGGAGTACAGTACTTC. It specifies CASSLEWGRLGLAGVQYF.

The sample holds a few counts of this clonotype. The chain combines TRBV9 with TRBJ2-3, with 8 bases aligning to TRBD2. Germline loops: CDR1 SGDLS, CDR2 YYNGEE. The CDR3 loop spans 14 amino acids. J was trimmed by 9 bases and V by 0 bases; bases with no gene match: 6. DNA for the CDR3: TGTGCCAGCAGCGTAGCGGGAGGGCTTGGAACGCAGTATTTT. The encoded protein is CASSVAGGLGTQYF.

This clonotype was seen more than once but under ten times. This chain connects TRBV27 to TRBJ2-7; TRBD2 might be the D (5 bases). Per the germline V gene, CDR1 is MNHEY and CDR2 is SMNVEV (reference sequence). The CDR3 loop spans 14 amino acids. Trimming removed 6 bases from V and 0 bases from J, with 12 bases in between. The CDR3 loop is CASSPGMGSYEQYF. CDR3 bases: TGTGCCAGCAGCCCCGGGATGGGCTCCTACGAGCAGTACTTC.

CDR3 amino acids: CASSSRPDGDTEAFF. CDR3 DNA: TGTGCCAGCAGTTCACGCCCCGACGGGGACACTGAAGCTTTCTTT. V usage is TRBV27 and J usage is TRBJ1-1; D gene unclear. This CDR3 has 15 amino acids. V was shortened by 4 bases and J by 3 bases, with 15 bases between the two germline ends. Germline CDR1 reads MNHEY; CDR2 reads SMNVEV (reference sequence).

The CDR3 DNA reads TGTGCCACGGCGTGGGGAGCGGGACGTGATGAGCAGTTCTTC. This codes for CATAWGAGRDEQFF. This chain connects TRBV12-3 or TRBV12-4 to TRBJ2-1; 7 bases line up with TRBD2. The length of the CDR3 is 14 residues. Trimming removed 10 bases from V and 8 bases from J; junction bases left unmatched: 14.

This chain connects TRBV9 to TRBJ2-2; TRBD2 might be the D (5 bases). This CDR3 region has 14 residues. Germline CDR1 and CDR2: SGDLS and YYNGEE. V lost 0 bases to trimming and J lost 5 bases, with 8 bases between them. The CDR3 protein is CASSVVPGTGELFF. CDR3 DNA: TGTGCCAGCAGCGTAGTTCCGGGAACCGGGGAGCTGTTTTTT.

The J gene is TRBJ2-1, the V gene TRBV14, with D perhaps assigned TRBD1 or TRBD2 (5 bases each). The CDR3 loop spans 16 amino acids. Trimming removed 0 bases from V and 3 bases from J, with 12 bases in between. Germline V gives CDR1 SGHDN, CDR2 FVKESK. The CDR3 sequence is CASSQDIGTIYNEQFF. DNA for the CDR3: TGTGCCAGCAGCCAAGATATCGGGACGATCTACAATGAGCAGTTCTTC.

In its sample, this clonotype was seen a few times. The chain joins TRBV18 to TRBJ1-5; D gene uncertain. V was trimmed by 1 base and J by 0 bases, leaving 13 bases between them. The CDR3 is 17 residues long. Germline assignment: CDR1 KGHSH and CDR2 LQKENI. The chain's CDR3 is CASSPLGSGGSNQPQHF. As DNA, the CDR3 is TGTGCCAGCTCACCACTAGGGTCCGGAGGTAGCAATCAGCCCCAGCATTTT.

The CDR3 spells CAIREGPLPYEQYF. The CDR3 DNA follows: TGTGCCATCAGGGAGGGACCGCTGCCCTACGAGCAGTACTTC. The V call is TRBV10-3, the J call TRBJ2-7; D is possibly TRBD2 (6 bases). The V and J ends lost 6 bases and 2 bases respectively, with 14 bases between them. The CDR3 runs to 14 residues. Germline values: CDR1 ENHRY, CDR2 SYGVKD.

The CDR3 loop reads CASSQPQGVNGELFF. The DNA of the CDR3 is TGTGCCAGCAGCCAACCACAGGGGGTGAACGGGGAGCTGTTTTTT. The chain couples TRBV3-1 to TRBJ2-2, with 8 bases matching TRBD1. The CDR3 covers 15 residues. V lost 2 bases and J lost 7; bases outside the gene matches: 6. CDR1 and CDR2 (germline): LGHDT, YNNKEL (reference sequence).

In this sample, this clonotype turned up a few times. The chain uses TRBV7-3 and TRBJ2-2, with D unresolved. The V gene lost 5 bases and the J gene lost 3 bases, with 7 bases spanning the gap. The CDR3 extends over 13 amino acids. The germline gives CDR1 SGHTA, CDR2 FQGTGA. The CDR3 spells CASSPLHTGELFF. CDR3 nucleotide sequence: TGTGCCAGCAGCCCCTTACACACCGGGGAGCTGTTTTTT.

The chain combines TRBV5-1 with TRBJ2-3, with D possibly TRBD2 on 7 matching bases. Trimming stripped 2 bases from V and 4 bases from J, with 11 bases between. This CDR3 region has 14 residues. Germline-derived CDR1 and CDR2 are SGHRS and YFSETQ. CDR3 DNA sequence: TGCGCCAGCAGCTTCGGGGGGCAGGCAGATACGCAGTATTTT. The encoded protein is CASSFGGQADTQYF.

The V and J genes are TRBV7-9 and TRBJ2-5, with D unresolved. The CDR3 is 12 residues long. From germline, CDR1 is SEHNR and CDR2 FQNEAQ (reference sequence). V was cut by 7 bases and J by 5 bases, with 11 bases left in between. CDR3 amino acids: CASISIRETQYF. Here the CDR3 DNA reads TGTGCCAGCATCTCGATTAGGGAGACCCAGTACTTC.

This clonotype was seen more than once but under ten times. The chain joins TRBV15 to TRBJ2-1, with 11 bases lining up with TRBD2. V dropped 3 bases and J dropped 6; count of bases not matched to a gene: 10. CDR3 size: 17 residues. The germline V gene has CDR1 LNHNV and CDR2 YYDKDF (reference sequence). CDR3 protein: CATSSPRVLAGANEQFF. The DNA of the CDR3 is TGTGCCACCAGCAGTCCACGTGTACTAGCGGGAGCCAATGAGCAGTTCTTC. The full variable domain, with the rest looked up from reference TRBV15 and TRBJ2-1, is DAMVIQNPRYQVTQFGKPVTLSCSQTLNHNVMYWYQQKSSQAPKLLFHYYDKDFNNEADTPDNFQSRRPNTSFCFLDIRSPGLGDTAMYLCATSSPRVLAGANEQFFGPGTRLTVL.

V gene TRBV19 combines with J gene TRBJ2-7, with TRBD1 matching over 7 bases. Germline assignment: CDR1 LNHDA and CDR2 SQIVND (reference sequence). With V trimmed by 1 base and J by 3 bases, 3 bases remained unmatched. This CDR3 comprises 14 residues. DNA of the CDR3: TGTGCCAGTAGTATAGCGGGACAGAACTACGAGCAGTACTTC. This gives the protein CASSIAGQNYEQYF.

This clonotype turned up a few times. The chain employs TRBV27 and TRBJ2-5, with TRBD2 matching over 8 bases. The V gene end was trimmed by 6 bases and the J gene end by 4 bases; junction bases not matched to a gene: 19. Looked up from germline, CDR1 is MNHEY and CDR2 is SMNVEV (reference sequence). The CDR3 is made up of 18 amino acids. The CDR3: CASSKRARGRNKPETQYF. CDR3 sequence (DNA): TGTGCCAGCAGCAAGAGGGCACGCGGGAGGAACAAACCAGAGACCCAGTACTTC.

Worth noting for this clonotype: Being one base from a much bigger clone, this may be a read error. The V call is TRBV6-5, the J call TRBJ1-1; D unresolved. Germline loops: CDR1 MNHEY, CDR2 SVGAGI. The CDR3 has 12 residues. The CDR3 region is CASSSGQNEASF. CDR3 DNA sequence: TGTGCCAGCAGTTCCGGGCAGAACGAAGCTTCCTTT.

The chain joins TRBV18 to TRBJ2-2, with 7 nucleotides matching TRBD1. V lost 1 base and J lost 3; bases outside the gene matches: 5. The CDR3 sequence is 16 residues long. Germline lookup yields CDR1 KGHSH and CDR2 LQKENI. This chain's CDR3 is CASSPRDSDYTGELFF. DNA for the CDR3: TGTGCCAGCTCACCACGGGACAGTGACTACACCGGGGAGCTGTTTTTT.

This clonotype was seen at least ten times. The chain has TRBV20-1 and TRBJ2-1; 7 bases are a match to TRBD2. V lost 3 bases and J lost 8; bases outside the gene matches: 7. CDR1 DFQATT and CDR2 SNEGSKA come from the germline V gene (reference sequence). The CDR3 is made up of 13 amino acids. The CDR3 nucleotides are TGCAGTGCTAGGGGAGGCGGGAGCGATGAGCAGTTCTTC. Amino acid sequence: CSARGGGSDEQFF.

This clonotype was recorded a few times. J is TRBJ2-1 and V is TRBV20-1, with D perhaps given as TRBD1 or TRBD2 (5 bases each). V lost 6 bases and J lost 4, with 16 bases in between. The CDR3 contains 14 residues. CDR1 DFQATT and CDR2 SNEGSKA come from the germline V gene (reference sequence). This chain's CDR3 is CSAPSGPRYNEQFF. CDR3 coding DNA: TGCAGTGCCCCCTCGGGACCTCGGTACAATGAGCAGTTCTTC.

The rearrangement links TRBV28 to TRBJ2-1; the D is unclear. Between the trimmed V and J ends, which lost 4 bases and 8 bases, there was a span of 3 bases. Germline V gene sequence: CDR1 MDHEN, CDR2 SYDVKM. This CDR3 contains 10 residues. CDR3 protein: CASSYHEQFF. Written as DNA, the CDR3 is TGTGCCAGCAGTTATCATGAGCAGTTCTTC.

This clonotype has a handful of counts. V is TRBV5-1 and J is TRBJ2-7, with 7 bases that match TRBD1. Germline CDR1 and CDR2: SGHRS and YFSETQ. The CDR3 has 14 amino acids. The V gene end was trimmed by 3 bases and the J gene end by 4 bases; junction bases not matched to a gene: 7. The CDR3 sequence is CASSWNRGGYEQYF. The CDR3 coding sequence is TGCGCCAGCAGCTGGAACAGGGGCGGGTACGAGCAGTACTTC.

The chain carries TRBV25-1 and TRBJ2-5; D ambiguous. The CDR3 runs to 14 residues. Germline V gene sequence: CDR1 MGHDK, CDR2 SYGVNS. V gave up 2 bases and J gave up 4 bases, with 11 bases separating them. The CDR3 DNA is TGTGCCAGCAGTGAAGGATCAGGTCGAGAGACCCAGTACTTC. Its protein product is CASSEGSGRETQYF. The entire variable domain, with the rest obtained from reference TRBV25-1 and TRBJ2-5, is as follows: EADIYQTPRYLVIGTGKKITLECSQTMGHDKMYWYQQDPGMELHLIHYSYGVNSTEKGDLSSESTVSRIRTEHFPLTLESARPSHTSQYLCASSEGSGRETQYFGPGTRLLVL.

In its sample, this clonotype was seen a few times. This chain connects TRBV10-3 to TRBJ1-4; D possibly corresponds to TRBD1 (5 bases). CDR1 and CDR2 (germline): ENHRY, SYGVKD. The CDR3 covers 13 residues. Between the trimmed V and J ends, which lost 6 bases and 6 bases, there was a span of 11 bases. CDR3 loop: CAIREQEDEKLFF. CDR3 nucleotides: TGTGCCATCAGGGAACAGGAGGATGAAAAACTGTTTTTT.

Only a few counts were recorded for this clonotype. The V call is TRBV5-1, the J call TRBJ1-1; 10 nucleotides agree with TRBD1. Germline lookup yields CDR1 SGHRS and CDR2 YFSETQ. The CDR3 sequence is 16 residues long. V trimming: 4 bases; J trimming: 5 bases; junction bases outside the gene matches: 11. CDR3: CASSRDRGLKGTEAFF. The CDR3 coding sequence is TGCGCCAGCAGCCGAGACAGGGGGCTTAAGGGAACTGAAGCTTTCTTT.

The CDR3 protein is CASSRGRDTLNQPQHF. Here the CDR3 DNA reads TGTGCCAGCAGCCGGGGCCGGGACACTCTAAATCAGCCCCAGCATTTT. V usage is TRBV12-3 or TRBV12-4 and J usage is TRBJ1-5; tentative D call: TRBD1 (6 bases). V shed 6 bases and J shed 4 bases, with 19 bases lying between them. CDR3 length equals 16 residues.

The chain uses TRBV27 and TRBJ2-2; 10 bases are shared with TRBD2. This CDR3 is built from 18 residues. Germline CDR1 and CDR2: MNHEY and SMNVEV (reference sequence). V shed 1 base and J 8 bases; nucleotides not matched to a gene: 13. This CDR3 reads CASSLFVLVAGGPGELFF. CDR3 DNA sequence: TGTGCCAGCAGTTTATTTGTTTTGGTAGCGGGAGGTCCGGGGGAGCTGTTTTTT.

The chain employs TRBV24-1 and TRBJ2-3; the D gene is possibly TRBD1 (6 bases). From germline, CDR1 is KGHDR and CDR2 SFDVKD. CDR3 length: 15 amino acids. Trimming left V 4 bases short and J 4 bases short, with 14 bases between. For the CDR3, the DNA is TGTGCCACCAGTGACCGAACAGGGTTCGCAGATACGCAGTATTTT. Encoded protein: CATSDRTGFADTQYF.

In its sample, this clonotype was seen many times. The chain has TRBV12-3 or TRBV12-4 and TRBJ2-7, with TRBD2 matching over 9 bases. The CDR3 has 16 residues. V dropped 4 bases and J dropped 4; count of bases not matched to a gene: 11. In DNA, the CDR3 is TGTGCCAGCAGTTCCCCCTTAGCGGGAGTATCGTACGAGCAGTACTTC. This translates into CASSSPLAGVSYEQYF.